This TCR beta chain is drawn from a study of cytomegalovirus exposure and HLA in healthy donors. The study, taken as a whole, reports: Through in vitro validation, three CMV-associated chains were shown to be specific for CMV antigens. The study flagged around 160 TCR beta chains as cytomegalovirus-associated. Cytomegalovirus status, reportedly, was diagnosed with high specificity and sensitivity by the classifier.

Only in-frame clones appear in the TCRdb table, and some are missing; sequencing was by immunoSEQ multiplex PCR. The data contain 100,000 to 150,000 clones, about nine tenths of them singletons. As regards this clone: What it binds is not known.

The CDR3 loop spans 15 amino acids. V lost 6 bases and J 1 base, leaving 12 bases between the germline ends. Germline V CDR1 and CDR2: LNHDA, SQIVND (reference sequence). The rearrangement joins TRBV19 to TRBJ2-2; perhaps TRBD2 as D (5 bases). The TCR was taken from a man aged 25-45 years in good health and CMV-seronegative. Material for sequencing was PBMCs. CDR3 protein: CASRGSGVNTGELFF. The CDR3 region has the DNA TGTGCCAGTAGAGGGAGCGGCGTGAACACCGGGGAGCTGTTTTTT.